What follows is one T cell receptor (beta chain) and its context. This specimen comes from a study of T cell changes during pregnancy in multiple sclerosis. V was shortened by 4 bases and J by 3 bases, with 12 bases between the two germline ends. Per germline, CDR1 MNHEY and CDR2 SMNVEV (reference sequence). The CDR3 runs 14 residues. Assay used: immunoSEQ multiplex PCR; TCRdb lists only in-frame clones, some missing. The sample carries about 60,000 clones, about 93% recorded once. This clonotype was sampled from a female donor with multiple sclerosis, enrolled in a pregnancy study. Material: CD8+ T cells from peripheral blood mononuclear cells, obtained in the second trimester of pregnancy. V and J are TRBV27 and TRBJ1-1; a possible D gene is TRBD1 (5 bases). For the CDR3, the DNA is TGTGCCAGCAGTTCCGGGACTGATGACACTGAAGCTTTCTTT. This translates into CASSSGTDDTEAFF.